These T cell receptor beta chains were read from a single sample in a study of shared clonotypes between healthy human individuals. The data were produced by immunoSEQ multiplex PCR, yet TCRdb's version contains in-frame clones alone and is incomplete. The sample lists about 380,000 clones; about 97% were seen once. Sequenced material: memory CD8+ T cells sorted from blood. The origin of the receptors is a man under 40 in good health. Each CDR3 is given with its conserved first and last residue. Each record gives: V gene, clone size, D gene, J gene, CDR3 protein, CDR3 DNA. D genes are given only for firm matches. Clone size appears in some rows only: once, few, many, or a class for an expanded clone.

>TRBV29-1|-|TRBD2|TRBJ2-1
CSALGTGLAGGYNEQFF
TGCAGCGCCCTCGGGACAGGTCTAGCGGGAGGCTACAATGAGCAGTTCTTC
>TRBV5-6|-|TRBD1|TRBJ1-6
CASSIGQGSSYNSPLHF
TGTGCCAGCAGCATAGGACAGGGGAGCTCCTATAATTCACCCCTCCACTTT
>TRBV20-1|-|-|TRBJ1-1
CSASGISEAFF
TGCAGTGCTAGCGGGATTTCTGAAGCTTTCTTT
>TRBV6-1|-|-|TRBJ2-7
CASSGGPLGEQYF
TGTGCCAGCAGTGGGGGACCATTAGGCGAGCAGTACTTC
>TRBV13|-|-|TRBJ2-7
CASSRTLGEQYF
TGTGCCAGCAGTAGAACCCTGGGGGAGCAGTACTTC
>TRBV9|-|TRBD1|TRBJ2-7
CASSPRDRGFYEQYF
TGTGCCAGCAGCCCACGGGACAGGGGGTTTTACGAGCAGTACTTC
>TRBV5-4|-|TRBD2|TRBJ2-7
CASSLGGTSGKGEQYF
TGTGCCAGCAGCTTGGGGGGGACTAGCGGGAAAGGTGAGCAGTACTTC
>TRBV1|-|-|TRBJ2-1
CTSAQTRITRRYNEQFF
TGCACCAGCGCCCAAACCCGAATCACGCGGAGGTACAATGAGCAGTTCTTC
>TRBV6-6|-|TRBD1|TRBJ2-7
CASSYHRGPSYEQYF
TGTGCCAGCAGTTACCACAGGGGACCCTCCTACGAGCAGTACTTC
>TRBV11-2|-|-|TRBJ2-3
CASSLRLPSTDTQYF
TGTGCCAGCAGCTTAAGGCTGCCTAGCACAGATACGCAGTATTTT
>TRBV28|-|-|TRBJ2-7
CASSGSSYEQYF
TGTGCCAGCAGTGGATCCTCCTACGAGCAGTACTTC
>TRBV10-1|-|-|TRBJ1-5
CASSEWAQGSSFSNQPQHF
TGCGCCAGCAGTGAGTGGGCACAGGGTTCGAGCTTTAGCAATCAGCCCCAGCATTTT
>TRBV5-6|-|-|TRBJ1-1
CASSLANTEAFF
TGTGCCAGCAGCTTAGCCAACACTGAAGCTTTCTTT
>TRBV10-3|-|-|TRBJ2-7
CAISESKQAGEQYF
TGTGCCATCAGTGAGTCGAAACAGGCGGGCGAGCAGTACTTC
>TRBV18|-|-|TRBJ2-4
CASSPVPGNIQYF
TGTGCCAGCTCACCAGTACCGGGGAACATTCAGTACTTC
>TRBV18|-|-|TRBJ2-4
CASSTGGLAKNIQYF
TGTGCCAGCTCAACGGGTGGATTAGCCAAAAACATTCAGTACTTC
>TRBV7-2|-|-|TRBJ2-5
CASSLLGPERTQYF
TGTGCCAGCAGCCTACTAGGGCCGGAAAGGACCCAGTACTTC
>TRBV2|-|TRBD2|TRBJ2-7
CASGDGLAGEQYF
TGTGCCAGCGGGGATGGACTAGCGGGCGAGCAGTACTTC
>TRBV20-1|-|-|TRBJ2-1
CSTRRLGEQFF
TGCAGTACCCGAAGATTAGGTGAGCAGTTCTTC
>TRBV21-1|-|-|TRBJ1-1
CASSKYGVNTEAFF
TGTGCCAGCAGTAAATACGGGGTGAACACTGAAGCTTTCTTT
>TRBV19|-|TRBD1|TRBJ2-5
CASSTRGQGAGETQYF
TGTGCCAGTAGTACCCGCGGGCAGGGGGCCGGGGAGACCCAGTACTTC
>TRBV9|-|TRBD2|TRBJ2-7
CASSSGLAPTYEQYF
TGTGCCAGCAGCTCGGGACTAGCGCCCACCTACGAGCAGTACTTC
>TRBV7-2|-|TRBD1|TRBJ2-7
CASSLRTGRTYEQYF
TGTGCCAGCAGCCTCCGGACAGGGAGGACCTACGAGCAGTACTTC
>TRBV19|-|-|TRBJ2-7
CASSIGKTSRAYEQYF
TGTGCCAGTAGTATAGGGAAAACTTCTCGGGCCTACGAGCAGTACTTC
>TRBV7-9|-|-|TRBJ1-4
CASSPRDGRNEKLFF
TGTGCCAGCAGCCCCCGGGACGGCCGTAATGAAAAACTGTTTTTT
>TRBV28|-|TRBD1|TRBJ2-5
CASSLFGTGGGETQYF
TGTGCCAGCAGTTTATTTGGGACAGGGGGTGGGGAGACCCAGTACTTC
>TRBV28|-|TRBD2|TRBJ2-1
CASSSQVVPGTSGSREQFF
TGTGCCAGCAGTTCCCAAGTCGTCCCCGGGACTAGCGGGAGCAGGGAGCAGTTCTTC
>TRBV4-1|once|-|TRBJ1-3
CASSQEQGGNTIYF
TGCGCCAGCAGCCAAGAGCAGGGGGGAAACACCATATATTTT
>TRBV5-6|-|-|TRBJ2-3
CASSLRISPSTDTQYF
TGTGCCAGCAGCTTGAGGATTAGCCCTAGCACAGATACGCAGTATTTT
>TRBV11-2|-|-|TRBJ2-1
CASSSAGRGYNEQFF
TGTGCCAGCAGCTCTGCGGGGCGGGGCTACAATGAGCAGTTCTTC
>TRBV27|-|-|TRBJ2-2
CASSPVGPTSRLNTGELFF
TGTGCCAGCAGCCCCGTGGGCCCAACCTCCAGGCTTAACACCGGGGAGCTGTTTTTT
>TRBV5-1|-|TRBD2|TRBJ2-7
CASSPRDYSYEQYF
TGCGCCAGCAGCCCCCGGGACTATTCTTACGAGCAGTACTTC
>TRBV13|-|TRBD2|TRBJ2-1
CASSFGGRAREQFF
TGTGCCAGCAGCTTCGGAGGGAGGGCTCGAGAGCAGTTCTTC
>TRBV18|-|TRBD2|TRBJ2-7
CASSPSSGGEQYF
TGTGCCAGCTCACCGTCCAGCGGGGGCGAGCAGTACTTC
>TRBV21-1|-|-|TRBJ2-7
CASIFRDRGSSTFYEQYF
TGTGCCAGCATCTTCCGGGACAGGGGAAGCTCCACCTTCTACGAGCAGTACTTC
>TRBV6-1|-|TRBD1|TRBJ1-4
CASSDLRYPVTGRAEKLFF
TGTGCCAGCAGTGATCTCCGTTATCCGGTGACAGGGAGGGCGGAAAAACTGTTTTTT
>TRBV7-9|-|-|TRBJ2-7
CASSNHAYYEQYF
TGTGCCAGCAGCAACCACGCTTACTACGAGCAGTACTTC
>TRBV27|-|TRBD1|TRBJ1-1
CASSPWTGGGTEAFF
TGTGCCAGCAGTCCCTGGACAGGGGGGGGCACTGAAGCTTTCTTT
>TRBV13|once|-|TRBJ1-2
CASSLGGVGYGYTF
TGTGCCAGCAGCTTAGGCGGGGTGGGCTATGGCTACACCTTC
>TRBV5-5|-|-|TRBJ1-5
CASSLYGGGNQPQHF
TGTGCCAGCAGCTTGTACGGGGGCGGCAATCAGCCCCAGCATTTT
>TRBV2|-|-|TRBJ1-2
CASSEFEGWGYTF
TGTGCCAGCAGTGAGTTCGAGGGGTGGGGCTACACCTTC
>TRBV7-6|-|TRBD1|TRBJ1-1
CASSKTGTGGAGGTEAFF
TGTGCCAGCAGCAAAACCGGGACAGGGGGCGCAGGGGGCACTGAAGCTTTCTTT
>TRBV7-2|-|-|TRBJ1-1
CASSLTVSSNTEAFF
TGTGCCAGCAGCTTAACTGTTTCATCGAACACTGAAGCTTTCTTT
>TRBV6-1|-|-|TRBJ2-7
CASSPLTIYEQYF
TGTGCCAGCAGTCCTTTGACTATCTACGAGCAGTACTTC
>TRBV5-1|-|-|TRBJ2-3
CASSFRDSSTDTQYF
TGCGCCAGCAGCTTCAGGGATTCAAGCACAGATACGCAGTATTTT
>TRBV5-1|-|TRBD2|TRBJ2-1
CASSVRGAGVEQFF
TGCGCCAGCAGCGTAAGGGGAGCGGGAGTGGAGCAGTTCTTC
>TRBV6-5|-|TRBD2|TRBJ2-5
CASIDISGSETQYF
TGTGCCAGCATTGATATTAGCGGGAGTGAGACCCAGTACTTC
>TRBV10-3|once|-|TRBJ2-2
CAIRSPTGELFF
TGTGCCATCAGATCTCCGACCGGGGAGCTGTTTTTT